What follows describes a single TCR beta chain. Antigen specificity is unknown. The data belong to a study of T cell repertoires in cytomegalovirus infection. As for the study in general: Public TCR beta signatures indicated both CMV infection and matching HLA type.

Study outcomes and limitations: The response measured ex vivo was dominated by TCR beta clonotypes (HLA-C-restricted and CMV-specific).

TCRdb reprocessed the reads via MiXCR and lists one record per CDR3 protein. The sample includes about 400,000 distinct CDR3 sequences, 15% to 20% of them seen just once. The CDR3 is 13 amino acids. Germline-derived CDR1 and CDR2 are SGHTA and FQGNSA. V gave up 5 bases and J gave up 7 bases, with 15 bases separating them. This chain uses TRBV7-2 with TRBJ2-7; the D gene is possibly TRBD2 (5 bases). The sequence was collected from a human donor in good health (CMV status not recorded). Some clones in this sample may be carry-over from other donors' samples. Sample: PBMCs. CDR3: CASSLEPRREQYF. CDR3 nucleotides: TGTGCCAGCAGCCTCGAGCCCCGGAGGGAGCAGTACTTC.